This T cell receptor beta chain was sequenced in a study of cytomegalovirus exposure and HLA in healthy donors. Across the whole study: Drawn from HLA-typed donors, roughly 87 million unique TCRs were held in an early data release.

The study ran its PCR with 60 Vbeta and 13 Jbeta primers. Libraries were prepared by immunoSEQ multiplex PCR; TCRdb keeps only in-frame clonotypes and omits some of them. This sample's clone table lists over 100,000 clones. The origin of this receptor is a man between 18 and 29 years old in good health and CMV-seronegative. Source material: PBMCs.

CDR3 DNA: TGTGCCAGCAGTCAGACAGACTACGAGCAGTACTTC. This sequence encodes CASSQTDYEQYF. This chain connects TRBV7-9 to TRBJ2-7; weak D call: TRBD1 (5 bases). The CDR3 contains 12 residues. Trimming left V 6 bases short and J 3 bases short, with 9 bases between. Germline V gene data show CDR1 as SEHNR and CDR2 as FQNEAQ (reference sequence).